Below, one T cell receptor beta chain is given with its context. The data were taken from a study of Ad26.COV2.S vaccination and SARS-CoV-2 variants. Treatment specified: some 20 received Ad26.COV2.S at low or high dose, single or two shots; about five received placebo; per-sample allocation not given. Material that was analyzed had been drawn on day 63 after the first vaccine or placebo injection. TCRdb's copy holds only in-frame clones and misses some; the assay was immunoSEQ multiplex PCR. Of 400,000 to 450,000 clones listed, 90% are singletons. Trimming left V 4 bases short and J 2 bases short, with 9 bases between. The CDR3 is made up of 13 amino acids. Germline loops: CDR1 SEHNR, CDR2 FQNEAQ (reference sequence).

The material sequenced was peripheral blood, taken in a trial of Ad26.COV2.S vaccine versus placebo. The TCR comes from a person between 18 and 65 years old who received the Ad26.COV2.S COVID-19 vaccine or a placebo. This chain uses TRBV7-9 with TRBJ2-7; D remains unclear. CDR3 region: CASSSPKTYEQYF. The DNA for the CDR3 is TGTGCCAGCAGCTCCCCGAAGACCTACGAGCAGTACTTC. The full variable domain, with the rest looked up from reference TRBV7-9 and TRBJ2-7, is DTGVSQNPRHKITKRGQNVTFRCDPISEHNRLYWYRQTLGQGPEFLTYFQNEAQLEKSRLLSDRFSAERPKGSFSTLEIQRTEQGDSAMYLCASSSPKTYEQYFGPGTRLTVT.